A selection of T cell receptor beta chains follows, all from one sample in a study of cytomegalovirus exposure and HLA in healthy donors. The data were produced by immunoSEQ multiplex PCR, yet TCRdb's version contains in-frame clones alone and is incomplete. Of some 150,000 clones in the sample, 83% are singletons; the top ten hold 1.5%. The sequencing input was PBMCs. All receptors derive from a man aged 35 to 55 in good health and CMV-seronegative. CDR3s include the opening cysteine and the closing phenylalanine or tryptophan. The D gene is left open where the match is weak. Rows may omit the clone size; those that give it use once, few, many or a size class.

J gene | clone size | D gene | V gene | CDR3 protein | CDR3 DNA
TRBJ1-5 | - | TRBD1 | TRBV28 | CASSPLFPGGRQPQHF | TGTGCCAGCAGCCCCCTTTTCCCAGGGGGCCGGCAGCCCCAGCATTTT
TRBJ2-3 | - | TRBD2 | TRBV5-1 | CASSFRTSGGTDTQYF | TGCGCCAGCAGCTTTCGGACTAGCGGGGGGACAGATACGCAGTATTTT
TRBJ1-5 | - | - | TRBV7-8 | CASSPVGGGGNQPQHF | TGTGCCAGCAGCCCGGTGGGGGGAGGTGGCAATCAGCCCCAGCATTTT
TRBJ2-3 | - | - | TRBV5-1 | CASSLDAGALGTDTQYF | TGCGCCAGCAGCTTGGATGCGGGGGCCCTAGGCACAGATACGCAGTATTTT
TRBJ1-5 | - | TRBD1 | TRBV6-6 | CASSAPTGGGNQPQHF | TGTGCCAGCAGTGCACCGACAGGGGGAGGCAATCAGCCCCAGCATTTT
TRBJ2-2 | - | - | TRBV5-6 | CASSLEGELNTGELFF | TGTGCCAGCAGCTTGGAGGGGGAGTTGAACACCGGGGAGCTGTTTTTT
TRBJ2-7 | - | - | TRBV5-4 | CASSRDWGTGTRSYEQYF | TGTGCCAGCAGCCGGGACTGGGGAACCGGGACTCGCTCCTACGAGCAGTACTTC
TRBJ1-2 | - | - | TRBV6-5 | CASRKTVNYGYTF | TGTGCCAGCAGAAAAACAGTAAACTATGGCTACACCTTC
TRBJ2-3 | - | - | TRBV9 | CASSPGDRPGTDTQYF | TGTGCCAGCAGTCCTGGAGACAGGCCTGGCACAGATACGCAGTATTTT
TRBJ2-7 | - | - | TRBV5-1 | CASSLGGPLHEQYF | TGCGCCAGCAGCTTGGGGGGGCCACTCCACGAGCAGTACTTC
TRBJ1-5 | few | TRBD1 | TRBV7-9 | CASSLSPGQGAVRNQPQHF | TGTGCCAGCAGCTTATCCCCGGGACAGGGGGCTGTAAGGAATCAGCCCCAGCATTTT
TRBJ2-2 | - | - | TRBV27 | CASNPGVANTGELFF | TGTGCCAGCAATCCCGGAGTTGCAAACACCGGGGAGCTGTTTTTT
TRBJ2-1 | - | - | TRBV7-9 | CASSPGWLADPYNEQFF | TGTGCCAGCAGCCCGGGGTGGCTAGCAGACCCCTACAATGAGCAGTTCTTC
TRBJ1-5 | once | - | TRBV6-1 | CASSDRGYSNQPQHF | TGTGCCAGCAGTGATCGGGGGTATAGCAATCAGCCCCAGCATTTT
TRBJ2-7 | - | TRBD2 | TRBV11-2 | CASSLAGGTYEQYF | TGCGCCAGCAGCTTAGCGGGGGGCACCTACGAGCAGTACTTC
TRBJ2-5 | few | TRBD2 | TRBV6-1 | CASSEFAGEVGETQYF | TGTGCCAGCAGTGAATTTGCGGGAGAAGTGGGGGAGACCCAGTACTTC
TRBJ2-7 | - | TRBD2 | TRBV7-2 | CASSLTSGIYEQYF | TGTGCCAGCAGCTTAACTAGCGGGATCTACGAGCAGTACTTC